Below, 23 T cell receptor beta chains from the same sample are listed, as sequenced in a study of cytomegalovirus exposure and HLA in healthy donors. Here immunoSEQ multiplex PCR was the method, and the copy in TCRdb shows in-frame clones only, minus some. This table has 120,000 to 150,000 clones, roughly 86% appearing once. The sequenced sample was PBMCs. The receptors were sampled from a man aged 18 to 35 in good health and CMV-seropositive.

This clone has a single count. CDR3 loop: CATSSLPGSEQFF. The DNA of the CDR3 is TGTGCCACCAGCAGTCTACCGGGATCTGAGCAGTTCTTC. The V gene is TRBV15, the J gene TRBJ2-1; D is possibly TRBD2 (5 bases). The germline V gene encodes CDR1 LNHNV and CDR2 YYDKDF (reference sequence). With 3 bases removed from V and 9 bases from J, the gap between germline ends came to 12 bases. The CDR3 consists of 13 residues.

This clone turned up a few times. The chain uses TRBV27 and TRBJ2-1; D possibly corresponds to TRBD2 (7 bases). Between the trimmed V and J ends, which lost 0 bases and 2 bases, there was a span of 11 bases. Per germline, CDR1 MNHEY and CDR2 SMNVEV (reference sequence). The CDR3 sequence is 16 residues long. CDR3 sequence reads: CASSLSTGGPYNEQFF. Here the CDR3 DNA reads TGTGCCAGCAGTTTATCGACGGGGGGCCCCTACAATGAGCAGTTCTTC.

This chain uses TRBV7-8 with TRBJ2-2; perhaps TRBD1 as D (6 bases). Trimming cost V 5 bases and J 7 bases, with 11 bases left between them. The CDR3 is 13 residues long. In germline, CDR1 is SGHVS, CDR2 FQNEAQ. The CDR3, as DNA: TGTGCCAGCAGCCCTCGACAGGACGGGGAGCTGTTTTTT. Its translation: CASSPRQDGELFF.

The chain employs TRBV27 and TRBJ1-1; D ambiguous. Trimming cost V 5 bases and J 1 base, with 11 bases left between them. This CDR3 has 14 amino acids. Germline CDR1 reads MNHEY; CDR2 reads SMNVEV (reference sequence). The CDR3 reads CASSLAQRNTEAFF. For the CDR3, the DNA is TGTGCCAGCAGTCTGGCCCAACGGAACACTGAAGCTTTCTTT.

The CDR3 bases are TGTGCCAGCAGCCCCCCTCGGGGGGGCCCCGATACGCAGTATTTT. It translates to CASSPPRGGPDTQYF. This chain connects TRBV5-6 to TRBJ2-3; 8 nucleotides align to TRBD2. The CDR3 consists of 15 residues. Unmatched junction bases numbered 10, after V lost 4 bases and J lost 6 bases. Germline assignment: CDR1 SGHDT and CDR2 YYEEEE.

V is TRBV11-2 and J is TRBJ1-2; D unresolved. CDR3 length: 18 amino acids. Germline values: CDR1 SGHAT, CDR2 FQNNGV. V lost 6 bases to trimming and J lost 6 bases, with 29 bases between them. The CDR3 region is CASRDISSRGSVLHGYTF. As DNA, the CDR3 is TGTGCCAGCAGGGATATCTCATCACGGGGAAGCGTTTTACATGGCTACACCTTC.

The chain employs TRBV5-1 and TRBJ1-1; D is unresolved. CDR1 and CDR2 (germline): SGHRS, YFSETQ. Trimming shortened V by 1 base and J by 6 bases, and 10 bases separated the two germline ends. The CDR3 contains 13 residues. The CDR3 DNA reads TGCGCCAGCAGCTTGATAGGAGTCCCTGAAGCTTTCTTT. The encoded protein is CASSLIGVPEAFF.

CDR3 in amino acids: CASTRTGRNQPQHF. CDR3 DNA sequence: TGTGCCAGCACCCGGACAGGGCGCAATCAGCCCCAGCATTTT. The V gene is TRBV6-6, the J gene TRBJ1-5; the match to TRBD1 covers 8 bases. This CDR3 spans 14 amino acids. Trimming took 7 bases from V and 2 from J; bases not matched to a gene: 4. Germline loops: CDR1 MNHNY, CDR2 SVGAGI (reference sequence).

The rearrangement uses TRBV7-9 and TRBJ1-1, with TRBD1 identical over 8 bases. V lost 5 bases and J lost 3; bases outside the gene matches: 14. CDR1 and CDR2 from the germline V gene are SEHNR and FQNEAQ (reference sequence). CDR3 length: 17 residues. Here the CDR3 reads CASSTLLGQVPDTEAFF. The CDR3 DNA is TGTGCCAGCAGCACACTCTTGGGACAGGTTCCTGACACTGAAGCTTTCTTT.

The chain recombines TRBV30 with TRBJ2-7; 8 bases match TRBD1. From germline, CDR1 is GTSNPN and CDR2 SVGIG (reference sequence). V was clipped by 5 bases and J by 2 bases; unmatched bases: 5. This CDR3 has 13 amino acids. CDR3 in amino acids: CAWGGTGTYEQYF. The CDR3 DNA follows: TGTGCCTGGGGGGGGACAGGTACCTACGAGCAGTACTTC.

The chain carries TRBV5-1 and TRBJ2-2; 9 bases map to TRBD2. The CDR3 has 17 residues. V shed 0 bases, J shed 0 bases, and the junction held 3 bases outside the gene matches. Per germline, CDR1 SGHRS and CDR2 YFSETQ. CDR3 in DNA: TGCGCCAGCAGCTTGGTGGCTAGCGGGGCGAACACCGGGGAGCTGTTTTTT. Its protein product is CASSLVASGANTGELFF.

The chain combines TRBV19 with TRBJ2-7, with TRBD1 matching 12 bases. This CDR3 has 14 residues. Germline V lookup: CDR1 LNHDA, CDR2 SQIVND (reference sequence). With 8 bases clipped from V and 6 bases from J, the junction kept 8 bases outside the gene matches. The CDR3 nucleotides read TGTGCCAGTTCCCCCGGGACAGGGGGCTCCGAGCAGTACTTC. It specifies CASSPGTGGSEQYF.

The chain carries TRBV6-5 and TRBJ2-7; TRBD1 might be the D (5 bases). Germline assignment: CDR1 MNHEY and CDR2 SVGAGI. V was pared by 2 bases and J by 1 base, with 6 bases between. The CDR3 sequence is 13 residues long. DNA for the CDR3: TGTGCCAGCAGTTACACAGGTTCCTACGAGCAGTACTTC. Its translation is CASSYTGSYEQYF.

The table lists this clone with a count of one. The rearrangement uses TRBV5-1 and TRBJ2-5; 14 bases fit TRBD2. The J segment lost 5 bases and the V segment lost 0 bases, leaving 0 bases of the junction unmatched. Looked up from germline, CDR1 is SGHRS and CDR2 is YFSETQ. This CDR3 contains 15 residues. CDR3 sequence (DNA): TGCGCCAGCAGCTTGGGGACTAGCGGGAGGGAGACCCAGTACTTC. As protein: CASSLGTSGRETQYF.

This clone was recorded a few times. V and J are TRBV4-2 and TRBJ2-7, with a weak D call TRBD2 (5 bases). The CDR3 is 16 amino acids. From germline, CDR1 is LGHNA and CDR2 YNFKEQ. The ends were cut back, 3 bases at V and 6 bases at J, with 21 bases in the middle. The CDR3: CASSHTEADRSGEQYF. CDR3 sequence (DNA): TGTGCCAGCAGCCATACCGAAGCGGATCGGAGCGGCGAGCAGTACTTC.

Ten or more counts support this clone. V is TRBV19 and J is TRBJ2-1; 10 bases align to TRBD2. The germline V gene encodes CDR1 LNHDA and CDR2 SQIVND (reference sequence). Trimming removed 1 base from V and 9 bases from J; junction bases left unmatched: 6. This CDR3 contains 15 residues. CDR3 sequence: CASSIGAGGPVEQFF. CDR3 DNA sequence: TGTGCCAGTAGTATAGGAGCGGGGGGGCCGGTTGAGCAGTTCTTC.

The V and J genes are TRBV19 and TRBJ2-5; 13 bases line up with TRBD2. V dropped 4 bases and J dropped 4; count of bases not matched to a gene: 3. The CDR3 covers 15 residues. The germline V gene encodes CDR1 LNHDA and CDR2 SQIVND (reference sequence). In DNA, the CDR3 is TGTGCCAGTAGTACCGGACTAGCGGGAGCAGAGACCCAGTACTTC. Its protein is CASSTGLAGAETQYF.

The chain recombines TRBV5-5 with TRBJ2-7; TRBD2 is a possible D gene (6 bases). The CDR3 consists of 15 residues. Trimming took 1 base from V and 3 from J, leaving 14 bases between them. Germline values: CDR1 SGHKS, CDR2 YYEKEE (reference sequence). CDR3 bases: TGTGCCAGCAGCTTGTTAAATGGGGGGATCTACGAGCAGTACTTC. It yields the protein CASSLLNGGIYEQYF. Based on the CDR3 plus reference TRBV5-5 and TRBJ2-7, the full variable domain is DAGVTQSPTHLIKTRGQQVTLRCSPISGHKSVSWYQQVLGQGPQFIFQYYEKEERGRGNFPDRFSARQFPNYSSELNVNALLLGDSALYLCASSLLNGGIYEQYFGPGTRLTVT.

This clone was counted only a few times. The chain recombines TRBV1 with TRBJ2-1; TRBD2, as called in the table, went unchecked against the DNA. TRBV1 is designated a pseudogene. The CDR3 totals 12 residues. The CDR3 region is CAEGGRGNEQFF. In DNA form, the CDR3 reads TGCGCAGAGGGCGGGAGAGGCAATGAGCAGTTCTTC.

V is TRBV7-9 and J is TRBJ1-3; D might be TRBD1 (5 bases). The CDR3 has 14 amino acids. V lost 5 bases and J 5 bases, leaving 13 bases between the germline ends. CDR1 is SEHNR, CDR2 FQNEAQ, per germline (reference sequence). The CDR3 DNA follows: TGTGCCAGCAGCCCCCCCCAGGGTAGAAACACCATATATTTT. Protein: CASSPPQGRNTIYF.

This clone was found once. This chain joins TRBV11-2 and TRBJ2-7; D is possibly TRBD1 (5 bases). This CDR3 contains 13 residues. Germline values: CDR1 SGHAT, CDR2 FQNNGV. Deletions cut 5 bases from V and 2 bases from J, with 10 bases between. CDR3 sequence reads: CASSQGFTYEQYF. In nucleotides, the CDR3 is TGTGCCAGCAGCCAGGGTTTCACCTACGAGCAGTACTTC.

This clone was recorded once. J is TRBJ1-4 and V is TRBV11-2; TRBD1 matches 8 bases. With 4 bases clipped from V and 3 bases from J, the junction kept 10 bases outside the gene matches. Germline CDR1 SGHAT, CDR2 FQNNGV. The CDR3 sequence is 17 residues long. CDR3 in amino acids: CASSSLGGTGSNEKLFF. The CDR3 DNA sequence: TGTGCCAGCAGCTCCCTGGGGGGGACAGGTTCTAATGAAAAACTGTTTTTT. Complete variable domain (other parts from reference TRBV11-2 and TRBJ1-4): EAGVAQSPRYKIIEKRQSVAFWCNPISGHATLYWYQQILGQGPKLLIQFQNNGVVDDSQLPKDRFSAERLKGVDSTLKIQPAKLEDSAVYLCASSSLGGTGSNEKLFFGSGTQLSVL.

The V call is TRBV6-5, the J call TRBJ2-1; 10 nucleotides agree with TRBD2. This CDR3 spans 14 amino acids. Germline-derived CDR1 and CDR2 are MNHEY and SVGAGI. Trimming took 2 bases from V and 9 from J; bases not matched to a gene: 4. CDR3 DNA sequence: TGTGCCAGCAGTTACGAGCGGGGGGGCACTGAGCAGTTCTTC. Protein product: CASSYERGGTEQFF.